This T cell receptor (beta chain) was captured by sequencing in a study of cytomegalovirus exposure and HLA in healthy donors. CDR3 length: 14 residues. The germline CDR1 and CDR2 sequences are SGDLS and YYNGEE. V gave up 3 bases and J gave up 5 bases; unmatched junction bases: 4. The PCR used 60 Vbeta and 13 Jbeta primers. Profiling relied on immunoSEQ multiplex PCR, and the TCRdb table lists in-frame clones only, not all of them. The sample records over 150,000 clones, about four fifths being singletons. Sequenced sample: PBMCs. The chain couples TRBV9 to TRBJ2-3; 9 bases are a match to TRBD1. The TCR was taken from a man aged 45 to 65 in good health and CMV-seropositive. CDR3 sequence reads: CASSDRGQGDTQYF. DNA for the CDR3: TGTGCCAGCAGCGATAGGGGACAGGGAGATACGCAGTATTTT.